This T cell receptor (beta chain) was captured by sequencing in a study of blood T cell repertoires in COVID-19. TCRdb's table, derived via immunoSEQ multiplex PCR, lists solely in-frame clones and lacks some. The data contain tens of thousands of clones, about 82% of them singletons. Per the germline V gene, CDR1 is ENHRY and CDR2 is SYGVKD. Deletions cut 5 bases from V and 8 bases from J, with 13 bases between. The CDR3 is 13 residues long. The V call is TRBV10-3, the J call TRBJ1-5; no definite D call. The sample taken for sequencing was peripheral blood. This receptor was obtained from an elderly woman with acute or convalescent COVID-19. In DNA, the CDR3 is TGTGCCATCAGTCGCGCCCTGAGTGAGCCCCAGCATTTT. Translating it yields CAISRALSEPQHF.